Sequencing of this T cell receptor beta chain was carried out in a study of read filtering for tumor transcriptome and immune sequencing. As for the study in general: Per sample, TCR-region reads ranged about 3.5 to 11 million by IR-seq, roughly 75 to 1,400 by RNA-seq.

Germline values: CDR1 SQVTM, CDR2 ANQGSEA. The CDR3 extends over 12 amino acids. V gave up 4 bases and J gave up 7 bases, with 11 bases separating them. From around 0.4 ug of RNA, a library with molecular barcoded alpha/delta and beta/gamma adaptors was made. TCRdb reanalysed the reads using MiXCR and keeps one entry per CDR3 protein. The table includes about 61,000 distinct CDR3 sequences, approximately 19% detected once. At least ten counts were recorded for this clonotype. The receptor comes from a donor over 35 with multiple myeloma. The sequenced sample consisted of a population of CD138-negative cells sorted from bone marrow. The chain links TRBV29-1 to TRBJ2-1, with TRBD1 as a possible D gene (5 bases). DNA of the CDR3: TGCAGCGTTGGCCAGGGTCGGAATGAGCAGTTCTTC. This gives the protein CSVGQGRNEQFF.